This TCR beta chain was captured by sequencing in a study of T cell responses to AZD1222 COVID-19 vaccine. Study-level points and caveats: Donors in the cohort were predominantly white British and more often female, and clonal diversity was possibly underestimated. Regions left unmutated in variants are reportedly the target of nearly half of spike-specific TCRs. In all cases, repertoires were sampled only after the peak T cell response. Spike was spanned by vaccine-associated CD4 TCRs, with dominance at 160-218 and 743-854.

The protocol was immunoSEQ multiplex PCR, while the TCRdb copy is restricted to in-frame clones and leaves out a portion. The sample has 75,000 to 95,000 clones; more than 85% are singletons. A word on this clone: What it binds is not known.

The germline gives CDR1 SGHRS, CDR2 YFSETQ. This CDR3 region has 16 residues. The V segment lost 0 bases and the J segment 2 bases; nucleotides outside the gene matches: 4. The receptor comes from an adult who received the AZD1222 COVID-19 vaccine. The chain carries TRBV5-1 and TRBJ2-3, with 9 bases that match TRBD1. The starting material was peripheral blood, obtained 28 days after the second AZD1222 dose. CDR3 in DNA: TGCGCCAGCAGCTTGGGGACAGGGGTAGACACAGATACGCAGTATTTT. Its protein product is CASSLGTGVDTDTQYF. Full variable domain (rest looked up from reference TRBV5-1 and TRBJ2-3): KAGVTQTPRYLIKTRGQQVTLSCSPISGHRSVSWYQQTPGQGLQFLFEYFSETQRNKGNFPGRFSGRQFSNSRSEMNVSTLELGDSALYLCASSLGTGVDTDTQYFGPGTRLTVL.